Included here is one TCR beta chain sequence, with context. CDR3 length: 17 residues. Germline CDR1 SGHTA, CDR2 FQGTGA. Trimming cost V 2 bases and J 8 bases; bases outside gene matches: 9. These data originate in a study of blood T cell repertoires in COVID-19. Across the whole study: Some COVID-19 samples were acute and others convalescent; all came from the United States, Italy and Spain. PBMCs, B-cell-depleted T cells, or T cells were the source of the cDNA or gDNA that made up the material.

Individuals drawn from under 30 US areas were roughly 18 to 100 years old. Two consecutive negative NP/OP PCR tests, clearance, or resolved symptoms defined Cohort 3 recovery. Assay: immunoSEQ multiplex PCR; the TCRdb copy retains only in-frame clones and omits some. The sample carries around 300,000 clones, roughly 85% recorded once. The source of this sequence is a middle-aged woman who had recovered from COVID-19. The specimen was PBMCs or T cells enriched from blood (not recorded which). The chain has TRBV7-3 and TRBJ2-3, with 14 nucleotides matching TRBD2. CDR3 nucleotides: TGTGCCAGCAGCTTAGGAGGACTAGCGGGAGGTGGTGGTACGCAGTATTTT. Encoded protein: CASSLGGLAGGGGTQYF.